This TCR beta chain was observed in a study of blood T cells in healthy people across ages. Per germline, CDR1 SNHLY and CDR2 FYNNEI. V lost 1 base to trimming and J lost 10 bases, with 22 bases between them. There are 16 residues in the CDR3. Sample-barcoded 5' priming and a J-beta primer mix drove a second PCR of about 6 to 11 cycles. Each cDNA molecule carried a tag from a template-switch adaptor that contained 12 random nucleotides. TCRdb re-called the 5' RACE reads through MiXCR, storing one row per CDR3 protein. The sample yields about 1.4 million distinct CDR3 sequences, around 59% seen once. The study recruited healthy Caucasian donors from Russia who were aged roughly 6 to 95. Whenever a sample was processed, at least 7 million PBMCs were isolated. Extractions gave at least 5.5 micrograms of total RNA per sample.

The gene calls are TRBV2 and TRBJ1-2; tentative D call: TRBD1 (5 bases). The TCR comes from a man younger than 30 in good health. Material for sequencing was blood. The chain's CDR3 is CASSEGRGQAGFVYTF. CDR3 DNA: TGTGCCAGCAGTGAAGGAAGGGGCCAGGCGGGCTTTGTCTACACCTTC.